This T cell receptor (beta chain) appears in the sequencing data of a study of CD8+ T cells in alopecia areata. CDR1 and CDR2 (germline): LNHDA, SQIVND (reference sequence). The CDR3 totals 15 residues. V lost 3 bases and J 2 bases, leaving 13 bases between the germline ends. Lesional scalp tissue (obtained by punch biopsy) and peripheral blood were collected from alopecia areata patients. Sequencing templates came from extracted RNA that was reverse transcribed into cDNA. Clones were sequenced by immunoSEQ multiplex PCR, and TCRdb holds only the in-frame ones, with some missing. The sample contains over 14,000 clones, 50% to 60% of which appear only once.

The J gene is TRBJ1-1, the V gene TRBV19, with a weak D call TRBD1 (6 bases). This clonotype originated in a human donor with alopecia areata. This specimen was skin, taken at week 0. The CDR3 protein is CASSITGLANTEAFF. CDR3 coding DNA: TGTGCCAGTAGTATCACAGGGTTGGCTAACACTGAAGCTTTCTTT.